The rows below give T cell receptor beta chains drawn from one sample of a study of shared clonotypes between healthy human individuals. The table came from immunoSEQ multiplex PCR; TCRdb's copy has only in-frame clones and leaves some out. The sample shows 400,000 to 550,000 clones, 79% of them seen only once. The specimen sequenced was PBMCs. The receptor set was obtained from a woman aged 40 to 50 in good health. Some clones in this sample may be carry-over from other donors' samples. The CDR3 runs from the conserved cysteine through the conserved F or W. The D gene is left open where the match is weak. Some rows have no size entry. The others give once, few or many, or a class for an expanded clone.

TRBV5-6	once	TRBJ2-1	NA	TGTGCCAGCAGTCCCCGGGCCTCCGGCAGGAATGAGCAGTTCTTC	CASSPRASGRNEQFF
TRBV29-1	NA	TRBJ2-1	NA	TGCAGCGCCGTGTTCCGGGTAAAAGGCAATGAGCAGTTCTTC	CSAVFRVKGNEQFF
TRBV5-1	NA	TRBJ2-7	TRBD2	TGCGCCAGCAGCCCCAGGACGGGAGGGGGGTACGAGCAGTACTTC	CASSPRTGGGYEQYF
TRBV5-1	once	TRBJ2-5	NA	TGCGCCAGCAGCTTGGGATTTTTCGAGACCCAGTACTTC	CASSLGFFETQYF
TRBV25-1	few	TRBJ1-1	NA	TGTGCCAGCAGTGAACCCAGGGAGGACACTGAAGCTTTCTTT	CASSEPREDTEAFF
TRBV5-1	NA	TRBJ2-1	TRBD2	TGCGCCAGCAGTAAGACAGGCGGGAGGTCAGGAGGGGAGCAGTTCTTC	CASSKTGGRSGGEQFF
TRBV5-1	NA	TRBJ1-5	TRBD1	TGCGCCAGCAGCTCGGGACAGCCAAATCAGCCCCAGCATTTT	CASSSGQPNQPQHF
TRBV7-2	NA	TRBJ2-5	NA	TGTGCCAGCAGCCCTGAGTCGGGCTTGAGAGGGGAGACCCAGTACTTC	CASSPESGLRGETQYF
TRBV5-1	NA	TRBJ2-7	NA	TGCGCCAGCAGCTTGACAACCTACGAGCAGTACTTC	CASSLTTYEQYF
TRBV10-1	NA	TRBJ1-3	NA	TGCGCCAGCAGTTTTGGAAGGGCTGGAAACACCATATATTTT	CASSFGRAGNTIYF
TRBV7-2	NA	TRBJ1-2	NA	TGTGCCAGCACCAGGGGCCGCTTCGAATATGGCTACACCTTC	CASTRGRFEYGYTF
TRBV18	NA	TRBJ2-3	NA	TGTGCCAGCTCACCGACGATGTCAGTAGATACGCAGTATTTT	CASSPTMSVDTQYF
TRBV10-2	NA	TRBJ1-2	TRBD1	TGCGCCAGCAGCGGGACAGGGGGTCGCTATGGCTACACCTTC	CASSGTGGRYGYTF
TRBV5-1	NA	TRBJ1-2	NA	TGCGCCAGCAGCTTGGAGGGCAGAACCTATGGCTACACCTTC	CASSLEGRTYGYTF
TRBV4-3	NA	TRBJ2-5	TRBD1	TGCGCCAGCAGCCAAGACCGGGGACAGGGGAGGACCCAGTACTTC	CASSQDRGQGRTQYF
TRBV28	few	TRBJ2-7	TRBD2	TGTGCCAGCACCAGAGCGGGAGTGCAGTACGAGCAGTACTTC	CASTRAGVQYEQYF
TRBV11-2	NA	TRBJ2-5	NA	TGTGCCAGCAGCCTCCGGACGGCGGGAGAGACCCAGTACTTC	CASSLRTAGETQYF
TRBV28	NA	TRBJ2-1	NA	TGTGCCAGCAGTTTATCTCTAGTCAATGAGCAGTTCTTC	CASSLSLVNEQFF
TRBV28	few	TRBJ1-1	NA	TGTGCCAGCAGAGACGGGGGGAACACTGAAGCTTTCTTT	CASRDGGNTEAFF
TRBV9	NA	TRBJ2-1	NA	TGTGCCAGCAGCGGGAAGGCCAGGGTGGGACGCAATGAGCAGTTCTTC	CASSGKARVGRNEQFF
TRBV11-3	NA	TRBJ2-3	NA	TGTGCCAGCAGCTTAGAAACGGGGGCGGATACAGATACGCAGTATTTT	CASSLETGADTDTQYF
TRBV28	few	TRBJ1-2	TRBD1	TGTGCCAGCAGTCTACAGGGGCCCAACTATGGCTACACCTTC	CASSLQGPNYGYTF
TRBV19	NA	TRBJ2-5	NA	TGTGCCAGTAGTATTCTTTACGGGGTGGAGACCCAGTACTTC	CASSILYGVETQYF
TRBV7-2	NA	TRBJ2-7	NA	TGTGCCAGCAGCTTAGTGGGTCAGGGAGGCGAGCAGTACTTC	CASSLVGQGGEQYF
TRBV2	few	TRBJ2-1	NA	TGTGCTCTCCTTGGGAATTATAACAATGAGCAGTTCTTC	CALLGNYNNEQFF
TRBV6-1	NA	TRBJ2-1	TRBD2	TGTGCCAGCAGTGCCCCCGGGACTAGCGGGAACAATGAGCAGTTCTTC	CASSAPGTSGNNEQFF
TRBV2	few	TRBJ2-1	NA	TGTGCCAGCAAGAGGGTCTCCCTCAATGAGCAGTTCTTC	CASKRVSLNEQFF
TRBV28	few	TRBJ2-1	TRBD1	TGTGCCAGCAGCACCGCCGGGACAGGGTACAATGAGCAGTTCTTC	CASSTAGTGYNEQFF
TRBV19	NA	TRBJ2-1	NA	TGTGCCAGTAGCCCTTGGGGGTACAATGAGCAGTTCTTC	CASSPWGYNEQFF
TRBV5-1	NA	TRBJ2-1	NA	TGCGCCAGCAGCTTGGAAGGGGGAGTGACCTACAATGAGCAGTTCTTC	CASSLEGGVTYNEQFF
TRBV27	NA	TRBJ2-7	TRBD2	TGTGCCAGTCGAATTGGAGGACTAGCTGGCTACGAGCAGTACTTC	CASRIGGLAGYEQYF
TRBV9	NA	TRBJ2-7	NA	TGTGCCAGCAGCGTAGGAGGGCTAGACGCCGAGCAGTACTTC	CASSVGGLDAEQYF
TRBV5-4	few	TRBJ2-7	NA	TGTGCCAGCAGCTTGGAGGGGGCGGGGGAGCAGTACTTC	CASSLEGAGEQYF
TRBV25-1	few	TRBJ1-4	NA	TGTGCCAGCAGTGAACAGCCTAATGAAAAACTGTTTTTT	CASSEQPNEKLFF
TRBV28	NA	TRBJ1-4	NA	TGTGCCAGCAGATTCACTGCAACTAATGAAAAACTGTTTTTT	CASRFTATNEKLFF
TRBV30	NA	TRBJ1-6	NA	TGTGCCTGGAGTCGAGGGACATATAATTCACCCCTCCACTTT	CAWSRGTYNSPLHF
TRBV5-4	NA	TRBJ1-3	NA	TGTGCCAGCAGCGCCCAGGGTTTTGGAAACACCATATATTTT	CASSAQGFGNTIYF
TRBV5-1	NA	TRBJ2-3	TRBD1	TGCGCCAGCAGCTTGGTTCCAGGGGGCATGGGCACAGATACGCAGTATTTT	CASSLVPGGMGTDTQYF
TRBV29-1	NA	TRBJ1-2	NA	TGCAGCGTTGAGGTGGGTGATCGCTATGGCTACACCTTC	CSVEVGDRYGYTF
TRBV5-1	NA	TRBJ2-7	NA	TGCGCCAGCACCTTGGGGTCAGGGTCCGGGTACGAGCAGTACTTC	CASTLGSGSGYEQYF
TRBV30	NA	TRBJ2-3	NA	TGTGCCTGGGCCCCGACCACAGATACGCAGTATTTT	CAWAPTTDTQYF
TRBV5-1	once	TRBJ2-3	NA	TGCGCCAGCAGCTTCCAGGGGCGGTCTAGCACAGATACGCAGTATTTT	CASSFQGRSSTDTQYF
TRBV6-1	many	TRBJ2-1	NA	TGTGCCAGCACCCATCTAAGGGACAATGAGCAGTTCTTC	CASTHLRDNEQFF
TRBV7-6	NA	TRBJ2-7	NA	TGTGCCAGCAGCCAAAGACCAACAGGAGCCTACGAGCAGTACTTC	CASSQRPTGAYEQYF
TRBV7-8	NA	TRBJ2-1	TRBD2	TGTGCCAGCAGCTGGAGACTAGCGGGATCATACAATGAGCAGTTCTTC	CASSWRLAGSYNEQFF
TRBV5-4	NA	TRBJ1-2	NA	TGTGCCAGCAGCTCACCCGGGGCAGGGAGAGATGGCTACACCTTC	CASSSPGAGRDGYTF
TRBV6-6	NA	TRBJ2-7	NA	TGTGCCAGCAGTCGTGCCCGCTCCGGAGAGCAGTACTTC	CASSRARSGEQYF
TRBV5-1	NA	TRBJ2-2	NA	TGCGCCAGCAGCTTGGACCCCTGGACCGGGGAGCTGTTTTTT	CASSLDPWTGELFF
TRBV9	NA	TRBJ2-7	TRBD1	TGTGCCAGCAGCCCAGGGGGAAGTGGCTCCTACGAGCAGTACTTC	CASSPGGSGSYEQYF
TRBV28	NA	TRBJ2-7	TRBD2	TGTGCCAGCAGTTTCCGCACTAGCGGGAGGGCCGCCTACGAGCAGTACTTC	CASSFRTSGRAAYEQYF
TRBV5-5	NA	TRBJ2-2	NA	TGTGCCAGCAGCTTCATGGGAGACACCGGGGAGCTGTTTTTT	CASSFMGDTGELFF